The sequence of this T cell receptor beta chain was determined in a study of blood T cell repertoires in COVID-19. About the research overall: The United States, Italy and Spain supplied acute and convalescent COVID-19 samples. T cells, B-cell-depleted T cells, or PBMCs supplied cDNA or gDNA.

Source study methods: Amplifying reference gene primers gave estimates of nucleated cell counts. Measured with immunoSEQ multiplex PCR; TCRdb has only the in-frame clones, and not every one. D and trimming were read from the DNA, whereas the V and J calls and clone size are those reported in that table. The table includes approximately 200,000 clones, 70% to 90% detected once. The CDR3 covers 17 residues. J was trimmed by 1 base and V by 4 bases; bases with no gene match: 9. Germline V gives CDR1 MNHNS, CDR2 SASEGT. This TCR was recovered from a woman aged 25-40 years with acute or convalescent COVID-19. The rearrangement links TRBV6-1 to TRBJ2-7; 11 nucleotides agree with TRBD1. Sequencing used peripheral blood. This CDR3 reads CASSGAPWDRGSYEQYF. The CDR3 DNA reads as TGTGCCAGCAGTGGGGCCCCATGGGACAGGGGGTCCTACGAGCAGTACTTC.